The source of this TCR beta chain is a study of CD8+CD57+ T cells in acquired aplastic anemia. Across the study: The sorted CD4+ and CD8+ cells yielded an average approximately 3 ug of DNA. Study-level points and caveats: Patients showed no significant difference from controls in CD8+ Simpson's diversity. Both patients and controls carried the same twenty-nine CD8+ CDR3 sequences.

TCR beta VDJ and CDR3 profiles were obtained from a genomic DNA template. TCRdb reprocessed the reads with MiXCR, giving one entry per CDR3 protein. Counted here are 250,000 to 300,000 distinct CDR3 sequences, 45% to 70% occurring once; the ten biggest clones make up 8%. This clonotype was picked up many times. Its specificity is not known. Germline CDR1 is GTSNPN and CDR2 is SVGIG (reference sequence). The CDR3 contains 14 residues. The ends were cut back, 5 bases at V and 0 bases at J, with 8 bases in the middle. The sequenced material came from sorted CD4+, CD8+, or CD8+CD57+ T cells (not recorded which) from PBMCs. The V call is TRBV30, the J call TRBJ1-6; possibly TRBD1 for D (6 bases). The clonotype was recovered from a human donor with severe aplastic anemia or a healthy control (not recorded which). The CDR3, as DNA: TGTGCCTGGCAGGGGAGCTCCTATAATTCACCCCTCCACTTT. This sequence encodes CAWQGSSYNSPLHF.